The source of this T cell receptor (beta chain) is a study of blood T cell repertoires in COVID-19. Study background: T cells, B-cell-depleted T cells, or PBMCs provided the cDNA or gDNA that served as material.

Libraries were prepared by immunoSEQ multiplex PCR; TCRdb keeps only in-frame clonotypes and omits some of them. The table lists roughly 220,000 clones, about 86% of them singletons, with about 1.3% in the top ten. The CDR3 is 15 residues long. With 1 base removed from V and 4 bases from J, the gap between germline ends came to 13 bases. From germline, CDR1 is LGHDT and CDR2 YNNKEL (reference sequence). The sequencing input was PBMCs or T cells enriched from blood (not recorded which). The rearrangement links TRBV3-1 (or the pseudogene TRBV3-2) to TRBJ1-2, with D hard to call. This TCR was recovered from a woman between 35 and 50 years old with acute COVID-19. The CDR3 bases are TGTGCCAGCAGCCAAGGAGGCAGCCTTCCCTATGGCTACACCTTC. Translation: CASSQGGSLPYGYTF.